Each of the 24 T cell receptor beta chains below was sequenced from the same sample in a study of shared clonotypes between healthy human individuals. TCRdb's copy holds only in-frame clones and misses some; the assay was immunoSEQ multiplex PCR. The table lists about 2.2 million clones, about 94% of them singletons. Naive CD8 cells comprised CD45RO-negative, CCR7-positively selected cells, excluding terminally differentiated effector memory CD45RA+ cells. Sequencing was done on a sample of naive CD8+ T cells from PBMCs. Receptors originate from a man aged 18-30 years in good health. Some clones in this sample may be carry-over from other donors' samples.

The V and J genes are TRBV9 and TRBJ2-7; 10 positions match TRBD2. The CDR3 is 15 residues long. After removal of 4 bases from V and 7 bases from J, the junction contained 11 bases not matched to a gene. Germline V CDR1 and CDR2: SGDLS, YYNGEE. The CDR3 DNA follows: TGTGCCAGCAGCCCCTTCGGGACTAGCGCTAGGGAGCAGTACTTC. Amino acids: CASSPFGTSAREQYF.

This chain uses TRBV2 with TRBJ2-5; D uncertain. Germline assignment: CDR1 SNHLY and CDR2 FYNNEI. V lost 3 bases and J 2 bases, leaving 10 bases between the germline ends. The CDR3 extends over 14 amino acids. CDR3 region: CASSEIDGQETQYF. The CDR3 nucleotides are TGTGCCAGCAGTGAGATAGACGGGCAAGAGACCCAGTACTTC.

The chain combines TRBV2 with TRBJ2-5, with D maybe TRBD1 (6 bases). The CDR3 sequence is 18 residues long. CDR1 SNHLY and CDR2 FYNNEI come from the germline V gene. The V gene lost 1 base and the J gene lost 3 bases, with 21 bases spanning the gap. The CDR3 region has the DNA TGTGCCAGCAGTGAAGAAGGACGGCAGGGGATCGGAGAAGAGACCCAGTACTTC. Its translation is CASSEEGRQGIGEETQYF.

In the case of this clone: At one boundary the junction diverges from the germline segment, which might be a read error. This chain joins TRBV5-6 and TRBJ2-1; TRBD2 matches at 10 bases. From germline, CDR1 is SGHDT and CDR2 YYEEEE. CDR3 length: 15 amino acids. The CDR3 sequence: CASSPAGGPYDEQFF. CDR3 bases: TGTGCCAGCAGCCCAGCGGGAGGGCCCTACGATGAGCAGTTCTTC.

The chain uses TRBV27 and TRBJ2-6, with a tentative D call TRBD1 (5 bases). This CDR3 contains 18 residues. Deletions cut 5 bases from V and 0 bases from J, with 17 bases between. Germline CDR1 reads MNHEY; CDR2 reads SMNVEV (reference sequence). The CDR3 reads CASSPLEQVSSGANVLTF. In DNA form, the CDR3 reads TGTGCCAGCAGTCCCCTCGAACAGGTTAGCTCTGGGGCCAACGTCCTGACTTTC.

The chain couples TRBV28 to TRBJ1-3, with no clear D. The CDR3 sequence is 16 residues long. Germline V CDR1 and CDR2: MDHEN, SYDVKM. Trimming took 5 bases from V and 0 from J, leaving 14 bases between them. CDR3 residues: CASSPDMPLSGNTIYF. CDR3 DNA sequence: TGTGCCAGCAGTCCCGACATGCCTCTCTCTGGAAACACCATATATTTT.

The chain is built from TRBV5-1 and TRBJ2-7; 8 bases match TRBD1. The CDR3 length is 15 residues. Trimming removed 6 bases from V and 3 bases from J; junction bases left unmatched: 11. Germline CDR1 is SGHRS and CDR2 is YFSETQ. The CDR3 loop reads CASKMDRVPGYEQYF. CDR3 DNA sequence: TGCGCCAGCAAAATGGACAGGGTCCCCGGCTACGAGCAGTACTTC.

This chain links TRBV27 with TRBJ1-4; D call uncertain. Deletions cut 6 bases from V and 5 bases from J, with 13 bases between. CDR3 length: 14 amino acids. Germline V lookup: CDR1 MNHEY, CDR2 SMNVEV (reference sequence). CDR3 DNA sequence: TGTGCCAGCAGCCTACTTCGGGGAAATGAAAAACTGTTTTTT. This translates into CASSLLRGNEKLFF.

The V gene is TRBV27, the J gene TRBJ1-1, with D tentatively TRBD1 (5 bases). This CDR3 is built from 15 residues. Per germline, CDR1 MNHEY and CDR2 SMNVEV (reference sequence). V lost 2 bases and J lost 5, with 15 bases in between. CDR3 coding DNA: TGTGCCAGCAGTTTAGGGGGAGGTTTGGGTACTGAAGCTTTCTTT. Translated: CASSLGGGLGTEAFF.

J is TRBJ2-5 and V is TRBV5-6; 10 nucleotides match TRBD1. The CDR3 has 16 amino acids. Germline CDR1 is SGHDT and CDR2 is YYEEEE. With V trimmed by 4 bases and J by 3 bases, 9 bases remained unmatched. DNA of the CDR3: TGTGCCAGCAGCATCCAGACAGGGGGCTCCAAAGAGACCCAGTACTTC. This sequence encodes CASSIQTGGSKETQYF.

V usage is TRBV7-9 and J usage is TRBJ2-7; no definite D call. Germline assignment: CDR1 SEHNR and CDR2 FQNEAQ (reference sequence). V was cut by 1 base and J by 5 bases, with 9 bases left in between. This CDR3 contains 13 residues. CDR3 sequence (DNA): TGTGCCAGCAGCTTAGTAGTTCAACACGAGCAGTACTTC. This translates into CASSLVVQHEQYF.

The gene calls are TRBV27 and TRBJ2-1; D is possibly TRBD2 (6 bases). CDR1 and CDR2 (germline): MNHEY, SMNVEV (reference sequence). The V and J ends lost 4 bases and 5 bases respectively, with 21 bases between them. The CDR3 spans 17 residues. Here the CDR3 reads CASSWTNLRAPNNEQFF. CDR3 DNA: TGTGCCAGCAGTTGGACTAATTTAAGGGCCCCAAACAATGAGCAGTTCTTC.

The chain carries TRBV27 and TRBJ2-2, with 9 bases fitting TRBD2. Germline lookup yields CDR1 MNHEY and CDR2 SMNVEV (reference sequence). There are 17 residues in the CDR3. Trimming cost V 6 bases and J 7 bases; bases outside gene matches: 15. The CDR3 sequence: CASSPPGREGVLGELFF. In DNA, the CDR3 is TGTGCCAGCAGCCCCCCGGGGCGGGAGGGTGTTCTCGGGGAGCTGTTTTTT.

The chain links TRBV27 to TRBJ2-1; no firm D call. Germline V lookup: CDR1 MNHEY, CDR2 SMNVEV (reference sequence). V lost 2 bases and J lost 3, with 14 bases in between. The CDR3 runs to 16 residues. For the CDR3, the DNA is TGTGCCAGCAGTTTAAAATCTGCGGCCTTCTACAATGAGCAGTTCTTC. It specifies CASSLKSAAFYNEQFF.

V and J are TRBV5-1 and TRBJ2-7, with D perhaps TRBD2 (6 bases). The ends were cut back, 4 bases at V and 4 bases at J, with 21 bases in the middle. The CDR3 spans 16 residues. The V gene's germline CDR1 is SGHRS and CDR2 YFSETQ. Here the CDR3 reads CASSGPGLRTSYEQYF. CDR3 nucleotide sequence: TGCGCCAGCAGCGGGCCGGGACTGCGTACTTCGTACGAGCAGTACTTC.

The chain is built from TRBV7-2 and TRBJ1-2; D gene ambiguous. V lost 2 bases and J 7 bases, leaving 11 bases between the germline ends. CDR1 is SGHTA and CDR2 is FQGNSA in the germline V gene. The CDR3 extends over 13 amino acids. The CDR3 nucleotides are TGTGCCAGCAGCTTAACTCTCCGGACTGGCTACACCTTC. Translated: CASSLTLRTGYTF.

This chain uses TRBV29-1 with TRBJ2-7, with 7 bases matching TRBD2. The CDR3 is made up of 14 amino acids. Germline assignment: CDR1 SQVTM and CDR2 ANQGSEA. V shed 5 bases, J shed 2 bases, and the junction held 9 bases outside the gene matches. The CDR3 DNA is TGCAGCGTTACCCTAGTGGGAGGGACCTACGAGCAGTACTTC. The encoded protein is CSVTLVGGTYEQYF.

This chain links TRBV30 with TRBJ1-4; TRBD1 agrees at 9 bases. The germline gives CDR1 GTSNPN, CDR2 SVGIG (reference sequence). Trimming at V came to 3 bases and at J to 8 bases, leaving 10 bases not matched to a gene. The CDR3 runs to 15 residues. The CDR3 here is CAWSYGTGWGEKLFF. The CDR3, as DNA: TGTGCCTGGAGCTACGGGACAGGGTGGGGAGAAAAACTGTTTTTT.

The J gene is TRBJ1-3, the V gene TRBV6-1; D unclear. The V gene's germline CDR1 is MNHNS and CDR2 SASEGT. The CDR3 has 18 amino acids. V lost 0 bases, J lost 7 bases, and 22 bases lay in between. The CDR3 DNA follows: TGTGCCAGCAGTGAAGCACCTAGAGAGGTCTCATTGGGGAACACCATATATTTT. This encodes CASSEAPREVSLGNTIYF.

CDR3 amino acids: CASSSFGRSGEQYF. CDR3 in DNA: TGTGCCAGCAGCTCCTTCGGCCGGAGCGGCGAGCAGTACTTC. This chain links TRBV27 with TRBJ2-7; tentative D call: TRBD2 (5 bases). The CDR3 totals 14 residues. V was clipped by 6 bases and J by 6 bases, with 18 bases between them. The germline V gene has CDR1 MNHEY and CDR2 SMNVEV (reference sequence).

The gene calls are TRBV4-3 and TRBJ2-7; 8 bases fit TRBD2. Germline CDR1 is LGHNA and CDR2 is YSLEER. V lost 1 base and J lost 3; bases outside the gene matches: 2. CDR3 size: 14 residues. The CDR3 loop is CASSQVRGGYEQYF. In DNA form, the CDR3 reads TGCGCCAGCAGCCAAGTCCGGGGGGGCTACGAGCAGTACTTC.

V usage is TRBV5-1 and J usage is TRBJ1-1, with 9 bases lining up with TRBD1. CDR1 and CDR2 from the germline V gene are SGHRS and YFSETQ. V dropped 1 base and J dropped 0; count of bases not matched to a gene: 10. The length of the CDR3 is 18 residues. The CDR3 reads CASSLSGTGRDMNTEAFF. CDR3 sequence (DNA): TGCGCCAGCAGCTTGTCTGGGACAGGGCGTGATATGAACACTGAAGCTTTCTTT.

CDR3 sequence: CASSLTLAGTDTQYF. DNA of the CDR3: TGCGCCAGCAGCTTGACTCTAGCGGGCACAGATACGCAGTATTTT. The chain joins TRBV5-1 to TRBJ2-3; the match to TRBD2 covers 7 bases. Per the germline V gene, CDR1 is SGHRS and CDR2 is YFSETQ. V dropped 1 base and J dropped 1; count of bases not matched to a gene: 3. This CDR3 spans 15 amino acids.

The chain links TRBV14 to TRBJ2-7, with 9 bases aligning to TRBD2. V lost 4 bases to trimming and J lost 1 base; unmatched junction nucleotides: 8. From germline, CDR1 is SGHDN and CDR2 FVKESK. CDR3 length: 16 residues. The CDR3 bases are TGTGCCAGCAGCCGAATTAGCGGGAGAGGGTCCTACGAGCAGTACTTC. The encoded protein is CASSRISGRGSYEQYF.